This is a list of T cell receptor beta chains from one sample in a study of blood T cell repertoires in COVID-19. The protocol was immunoSEQ multiplex PCR, while the TCRdb copy is restricted to in-frame clones and leaves out a portion. The repertoire has about 400,000 clones, 89% of them found once; the top ten carry 0.95% to 1.5%. Sequences were obtained from peripheral blood. Source of these receptors: a man aged 40-55 years with acute or convalescent COVID-19. CDR3s include the opening cysteine and the closing phenylalanine or tryptophan. The D gene is left open where the match is weak. Clone size, where shown, is once, few, many, or a class for clones that have expanded.

size | J | V | D | CDR3 | DNA
. | TRBJ2-5 | TRBV30 | TRBD2 | CAWSEAVLAGGEETQYF | TGTGCCTGGAGTGAGGCTGTCCTAGCGGGAGGAGAGGAGACCCAGTACTTC
. | TRBJ1-5 | TRBV6-5 | TRBD1 | CASRSDRGSNQPQHF | TGTGCCAGCAGGTCAGACAGGGGGAGCAATCAGCCCCAGCATTTT
. | TRBJ1-4 | TRBV5-5 | TRBD1 | CASSLRQGGEKLFF | TGTGCCAGCAGCTTGCGACAGGGCGGTGAAAAACTGTTTTTT
few | TRBJ1-2 | TRBV4-3 | . | CASSPSAGDYGYTF | TGCGCCAGCAGCCCGTCCGCGGGAGACTATGGCTACACCTTC
. | TRBJ2-5 | TRBV28 | TRBD2 | CASSLRGSAQETQYF | TGTGCCAGCAGTTTACGCGGGAGCGCACAAGAGACCCAGTACTTC
. | TRBJ2-5 | TRBV7-8 | . | CASSFNRATRETQYF | TGTGCCAGCAGCTTCAACAGGGCAACTCGAGAGACCCAGTACTTC
. | TRBJ2-3 | TRBV5-4 | . | CASSLTARSTDTQYF | TGTGCCAGCAGCTTGACGGCTAGAAGCACAGATACGCAGTATTTT
. | TRBJ2-2 | TRBV19 | TRBD1 | CASSTGQGTGELFF | TGTGCCAGTAGTACGGGACAGGGCACCGGGGAGCTGTTTTTT
once | TRBJ2-3 | TRBV5-1 | . | CASRRGSTDTQYF | TGCGCCAGCAGACGGGGAAGCACAGATACGCAGTATTTT
. | TRBJ2-1 | TRBV9 | TRBD2 | CASSVRKVGGSSYNEQFF | TGTGCCAGCAGCGTACGAAAGGTCGGGGGGAGCTCCTACAATGAGCAGTTCTTC